This T cell receptor (beta chain) was found in a study of T-cell memory formation after mild COVID-19. Trimming cost V 1 base and J 6 bases, with 13 bases left between them. The CDR3 contains 15 residues. This clonotype was counted a few times. Antigen specificity is unknown. Researchers used 5'RACE with constant-segment primers to make TCR alpha and TCR beta cDNA libraries that carry sample barcodes and UMIs. TCRdb called the 5' RACE reads again in MiXCR, with one record for every CDR3 protein. Of around 410,000 distinct CDR3 sequences in the sample, around 22% were seen once. General study points: The main location of contracting CD4+ clones was CM and EM, and that of contracting CD8+ clones was EMRA. There were some responding clones in pre-infection memory, which suggested that cross-reactive memory had joined. CD4/CD8 balance held among clones contracting day 15 to 85, and later expanders leaned CD4+.

The source of this sequence is an adult woman who had mild COVID-19 (a few samples of this study predate the infection). Cell type and time point are not known. The J gene is TRBJ2-1, the V gene TRBV12-3 or TRBV12-4; D call uncertain. Material for sequencing was PBMCs or a T cell subset sorted from them (not recorded which). CDR3 DNA sequence: TGTGCCAGCAGTTTAGTCGACGTCGTCGGCAATGAGCAGTTCTTC. Its translation: CASSLVDVVGNEQFF.